These 21 T cell receptor beta chains originate from one sample sequenced in a study of T cells in Graves' hyperthyroidism and ophthalmopathy. Regions amplified from RNA transcripts were the TCR beta CDR3 regions. During a first-round RT-PCR of the TCR CDR3, the HTBI primer set was used. TCRdb re-called the multiplex PCR reads through MiXCR, storing one row per CDR3 protein. There are roughly 500,000 distinct CDR3 sequences in the sample; 40% to 50% occur only once, and about two fifths lies in the top ten. The material sequenced was peripheral blood or thyroid tissue (not recorded which). The source of these receptors is an adult woman with Graves' disease, either hyperthyroidism or ophthalmopathy (not recorded which).

This chain uses TRBV20-1 with TRBJ2-1; 11 bases are shared with TRBD2. The length of the CDR3 is 14 residues. With 6 bases clipped from V and 14 bases from J, the junction kept 15 bases outside the gene matches. From germline, CDR1 is DFQATT and CDR2 SNEGSKA (reference sequence). CDR3 in DNA: TGCAGTGCGAAATTAGCGGGAGGGACGGGGCTGGAGTTCTTC. Translation gives CSAKLAGGTGLEFF.

Concerning this clonotype itself: A junction boundary mismatches the germline segment, possibly from a read error. V is TRBV29-1 and J is TRBJ2-7; 7 bases fit TRBD1. The CDR3 covers 14 residues. The germline V gene has CDR1 SQVTM and CDR2 ANQGSEA. The CDR3 reads CNVVAGGTVYEQYF. The CDR3 coding sequence is TGCAACGTTGTAGCAGGGGGAACAGTGTACGAGCAGTACTTC.

About this clonotype: A much larger clone differs by one base, so this may be a read error. This chain links TRBV7-9 with TRBJ1-1, with a weak D call TRBD1 (5 bases). Trimming cost V 6 bases and J 9 bases, with 11 bases left between them. The CDR3 sequence is 11 residues long. Germline-derived CDR1 and CDR2 are SEHNR and FQNEAQ (reference sequence). The CDR3 DNA reads as TGTGCCAGCAGTGAACAGGATAAAGCTTTCTTT. Protein: CASSEQDKAFF. Combining the CDR3 with reference TRBV7-9 and TRBJ1-1 gives the whole variable domain DTGVSQNPRHKITKRGQNVTFRCDPISEHNRLYWYRQTLGQGPEFLTYFQNEAQLEKSRLLSDRFSAERPKGSFSTLEIQRTEQGDSAMYLCASSEQDKAFFGQGTRLTVV.

CDR3 coding DNA: TGTGCCAGCAGCTCATCAGGGTTGAACACTGAAGCTTTCTTT. Amino acids: CASSSSGLNTEAFF. The chain carries TRBV10-3 and TRBJ1-1; D is perhaps TRBD1 (5 bases). The CDR3 is 14 amino acids. Per germline, CDR1 ENHRY and CDR2 SYGVKD. Between the trimmed V and J ends, which lost 10 bases and 0 bases, there was a span of 15 bases.

There are many counts of this clonotype. The CDR3 bases are TGTGCCAGCAGTGGGACAGGAACCATTAACTATGGCTACACCTTC. Translation gives CASSGTGTINYGYTF. V usage is TRBV6-6 and J usage is TRBJ1-2; 8 nucleotides match TRBD1. The junction had 6 bases not matched to a gene; V was cut back by 5 bases and J by 1 base. CDR3 size: 15 residues. Germline CDR1 is MNHNY and CDR2 is SVGAGI (reference sequence).

This clonotype was recorded at least ten times. This sequence joins TRBV10-3 and TRBJ1-1, with D tentatively TRBD1 (6 bases). V lost 3 bases and J lost 10, with 21 bases in between. CDR3 length: 15 amino acids. Germline assignment: CDR1 ENHRY and CDR2 SYGVKD. The CDR3, as DNA: TGTGCCATCAGTGACCCGTCCGGGACATCAACGGGAGCTTTCTTT. It encodes CAISDPSGTSTGAFF.

This clonotype was detected many times. The rearrangement links TRBV10-3 to TRBJ2-7; TRBD1 aligns across 7 bases. With 3 bases clipped from V and 0 bases from J, the junction kept 8 bases outside the gene matches. The CDR3 is 16 residues long. Germline V gene lookup returns CDR1 ENHRY and CDR2 SYGVKD. CDR3 in DNA: TGTGCCATCAGTGACCCGACAGGGAGACTCTCCTACGAGCAGTACTTC. This sequence encodes CAISDPTGRLSYEQYF.

The chain carries TRBV20-1 and TRBJ1-6; D remains unclear. In germline, CDR1 is DFQATT, CDR2 SNEGSKA (reference sequence). V shed 0 bases and J shed 7 bases, with 19 bases lying between them. This CDR3 spans 17 amino acids. CDR3 loop: CSAREPMAPSMNSPLHF. Written as DNA, the CDR3 is TGCAGTGCTAGAGAGCCAATGGCCCCTTCTATGAATTCACCCCTCCACTTT.

The genes are TRBV28 and TRBJ1-5; TRBD1 is a possible D gene (5 bases). CDR3 length: 15 residues. Germline CDR1 MDHEN, CDR2 SYDVKM. Trimming removed 6 bases from V and 2 bases from J, with 14 bases in between. CDR3 nucleotide sequence: TGTGCCAGCAGGGGAAGGGGAAAGGGCAATCAGCCCCAGCATTTT. The encoded protein is CASRGRGKGNQPQHF. The full variable domain, with the rest looked up from reference TRBV28 and TRBJ1-5, is DVKVTQSSRYLVKRTGEKVFLECVQDMDHENMFWYRQDPGLGLRLIYFSYDVKMKEKGDIPEGYSVSREKKERFSLILESASTNQTSMYLCASRGRGKGNQPQHFGDGTRLSIL.

This clonotype appeared a few times. This rearrangement joins TRBV25-1 to TRBJ1-1; the D gene is possibly TRBD1 (5 bases). V was pared by 3 bases and J by 1 base, with 15 bases between. The length of the CDR3 is 16 residues. Germline CDR1 reads MGHDK; CDR2 reads SYGVNS. This chain's CDR3 is CASSEAGRQPNTEAFF. Here the CDR3 DNA reads TGTGCCAGCAGTGAGGCAGGGAGACAACCGAACACTGAAGCTTTCTTT.

The table lists this clonotype with many counts. This rearrangement joins TRBV2 to TRBJ2-7; maybe TRBD1 (6 bases). The germline V gene has CDR1 SNHLY and CDR2 FYNNEI. V was trimmed by 7 bases and J by 0 bases, leaving 13 bases between them. The CDR3 has 14 amino acids. The CDR3: CASIRTVNSYEQYF. CDR3 nucleotide sequence: TGTGCCAGCATCAGGACAGTTAACTCCTACGAGCAGTACTTC.

A few counts support this clonotype. The chain employs TRBV30 and TRBJ2-2; no reliable D call. V was cut by 3 bases and J by 7 bases, with 9 bases left in between. Germline loops: CDR1 GTSNPN, CDR2 SVGIG (reference sequence). The CDR3 sequence is 12 residues long. This chain's CDR3 is CAWRADLGELFF. The CDR3 DNA is TGTGCCTGGAGGGCAGATCTCGGGGAGCTGTTTTTT.

Notes on this clonotype: One junction end disagrees with the germline gene, perhaps due to a read error. V and J are TRBV10-3 and TRBJ1-5; 7 positions agree with TRBD1. Germline assignment: CDR1 ENHRY and CDR2 SYGVKD. The length of the CDR3 is 15 residues. The CDR3 here is CAISGGQSQGQPQHF. CDR3 sequence (DNA): TGTGCCATCAGTGGGGGACAGTCTCAGGGTCAGCCCCAGCATTTC.

This clonotype was counted between two and nine times. The chain couples TRBV20-1 to TRBJ1-2; TRBD1 is a possible D gene (5 bases). V was shortened by 5 bases and J by 6 bases, with 19 bases between the two germline ends. This CDR3 is built from 14 residues. Germline CDR1 is DFQATT and CDR2 is SNEGSKA (reference sequence). The CDR3 loop reads CSAPRRTGDDGYTF. CDR3 coding DNA: TGCAGTGCTCCCCGAAGGACCGGGGACGATGGCTACACCTTC.

This sequence joins TRBV28 and TRBJ1-6; TRBD1 matches 8 bases. V shed 8 bases and J 3 bases; nucleotides not matched to a gene: 6. There are 15 residues in the CDR3. The germline V gene encodes CDR1 MDHEN and CDR2 SYDVKM. The DNA for the CDR3 is TGTGCCAGCCTCCCCGGGACAGGCTATAATTCACCCCTCCACTTT. This gives the protein CASLPGTGYNSPLHF.

This clonotype was counted at least ten times. This sequence joins TRBV11-3 and TRBJ1-1, with no clear D. The CDR3 extends over 14 amino acids. Per the germline V gene, CDR1 is SGHNT and CDR2 is YENEEA. V was pared by 4 bases and J by 0 bases, with 9 bases between. The DNA of the CDR3 is TGTGCCAGCAGCTCGAAACTATTGAACACTGAAGCTTTCTTT. Its protein is CASSSKLLNTEAFF.

The table lists this clonotype with many counts. This chain connects TRBV4-1 to TRBJ1-1, with 7 bases that match TRBD1. The germline V gene has CDR1 MGHRA and CDR2 YSYEKL. V gave up 3 bases and J gave up 0 bases; unmatched junction bases: 4. The CDR3 length is 15 residues. CDR3 loop: CASSQGGQVNTEAFF. The CDR3 nucleotides read TGCGCCAGCAGCCAGGGCGGACAGGTGAACACTGAAGCTTTCTTT.

This clonotype showed up many times. The V gene is TRBV29-1, the J gene TRBJ2-7; 8 bases align to TRBD1. The ends lost 4 bases at V and 2 bases at J; junction bases unmatched: 7. CDR1 and CDR2 (germline): SQVTM, ANQGSEA. The CDR3 has 14 amino acids. The CDR3 here is CSVVDRTGTYEQYF. CDR3 nucleotides: TGCAGCGTTGTTGACCGGACAGGGACCTACGAGCAGTACTTC.

The gene calls are TRBV19 and TRBJ2-7; 10 nucleotides agree with TRBD2. With 4 bases clipped from V and 0 bases from J, the junction kept 3 bases outside the gene matches. Germline V gene data show CDR1 as LNHDA and CDR2 as SQIVND (reference sequence). The CDR3 has 15 residues. DNA for the CDR3: TGTGCCAGTAGTAGGACTAGCGGACTCTCCTACGAGCAGTACTTC. Protein sequence: CASSRTSGLSYEQYF.

This chain joins TRBV2 and TRBJ2-2; unclear D gene. This CDR3 region has 11 residues. Looked up from germline, CDR1 is SNHLY and CDR2 is FYNNEI. V dropped 5 bases and J dropped 8 bases, with 6 bases sitting between them. In DNA form, the CDR3 reads TGTGCCAGCAGTAGCAGGGGGGAGCTGTTTTTT. Translation gives CASSSRGELFF.

This clonotype was counted only a few times. The V gene is TRBV5-6, the J gene TRBJ1-1, with D unresolved. The ends were cut back, 5 bases at V and 6 bases at J, with 14 bases in the middle. Germline CDR1 and CDR2: SGHDT and YYEEEE. This CDR3 has 13 residues. The CDR3 DNA reads TGTGCCAGCAGGACGAGAGCTGGCTCTGAAGCTTTCTTT. Encoded protein: CASRTRAGSEAFF. Variable domain in full (rest from reference TRBV5-6 and TRBJ1-1): DAGVTQSPTHLIKTRGQQVTLRCSPKSGHDTVSWYQQALGQGPQFIFQYYEEEERQRGNFPDRFSGHQFPNYSSELNVNALLLGDSALYLCASRTRAGSEAFFGQGTRLTVV.